Presented here are 19 T cell receptor beta chains from one specimen sequenced in a study of somatic mutations in cytotoxic T cells in rheumatoid arthritis. TCRdb's copy holds only in-frame clones and misses some; the assay was immunoSEQ multiplex PCR. The sample carries 13,000 or so clones, 82% recorded once. The material sequenced was CD8+ T cells sorted from blood. These receptors were taken from an adult with rheumatoid arthritis.

V and J are TRBV19 and TRBJ2-1; possibly TRBD2 for D (6 bases). V gave up 5 bases and J gave up 8 bases, with 13 bases separating them. There are 13 residues in the CDR3. From germline, CDR1 is LNHDA and CDR2 SQIVND (reference sequence). The CDR3 region has the DNA TGTGCCAGTAGTTACACTAGCTTCTATGAGCAGTTCTTC. Translating gives CASSYTSFYEQFF.

The chain has TRBV28 and TRBJ1-3; D is perhaps TRBD1 (5 bases). Germline CDR1 reads MDHEN; CDR2 reads SYDVKM. Trimming left V 7 bases short and J 15 bases short, with 22 bases between. This CDR3 has 13 residues. The CDR3 DNA is TGTGCCAGCACCCCAGTGAACGCCGGGGGAGAATATTTT. Residues: CASTPVNAGGEYF.

The J gene is TRBJ2-1, the V gene TRBV11-3; 8 nucleotides align to TRBD1. V gave up 5 bases and J gave up 0 bases; unmatched junction bases: 3. Germline-derived CDR1 and CDR2 are SGHNT and YENEEA. The CDR3 consists of 15 residues. The CDR3 DNA reads as TGTGCCAGCAGCCAGGGGGCGAGCTCCTACAATGAGCAGTTCTTC. Amino acids: CASSQGASSYNEQFF.

The chain carries TRBV4-1 and TRBJ1-6; D uncertain. CDR3 length equals 15 residues. Germline values: CDR1 MGHRA, CDR2 YSYEKL. V lost 1 base to trimming and J lost 9 bases, with 13 bases between them. As DNA, the CDR3 is TGCGCCAGCAGCCAAGCCCGGGGTACAATTTCACCCCTCCACTTT. Protein: CASSQARGTISPLHF.

This clone was observed a handful of times. This chain uses TRBV4-1 with TRBJ1-6, with D possibly matching TRBD1 (6 bases). Trimming shortened V by 4 bases and J by 12 bases, and 10 bases separated the two germline ends. The CDR3 loop spans 12 amino acids. Germline V gene sequence: CDR1 MGHRA, CDR2 YSYEKL. In DNA, the CDR3 is TGCGCCAGCAGCCCCTTAGGGGGACCCCTCCACTTT. Amino acids: CASSPLGGPLHF.

This clone turned up a few times. The rearrangement links TRBV7-9 to TRBJ2-1; weak D call: TRBD2 (6 bases). The CDR3 consists of 14 residues. Germline V gives CDR1 SEHNR, CDR2 FQNEAQ (reference sequence). The V gene lost 5 bases and the J gene lost 8 bases, with 16 bases spanning the gap. The CDR3 reads CASSPRDFFHEQFF. In DNA form, the CDR3 reads TGTGCCAGCAGCCCACGGGACTTTTTTCATGAGCAGTTCTTC.

As DNA, the CDR3 is TGTGCCAGCAGCGCGGAGACAGGGAACACTGAAGCTTTCTTT. Translated: CASSAETGNTEAFF. The chain combines TRBV9 with TRBJ1-1, with D perhaps TRBD1 (6 bases). The CDR3 runs 14 residues. Trimming pared 3 bases from V and 1 base from J, leaving 10 bases between. Germline loops: CDR1 SGDLS, CDR2 YYNGEE. Full variable domain (missing parts from reference TRBV9 and TRBJ1-1): DSGVTQTPKHLITATGQRVTLRCSPRSGDLSVYWYQQSLDQGLQFLIQYYNGEERAKGNILERFSAQQFPDLHSELNLSSLELGDSALYFCASSAETGNTEAFFGQGTRLTVV.

This clone was found a few times. The rearrangement joins TRBV6-5 to TRBJ1-1; D not resolved. The CDR3 has 16 amino acids. V lost 0 bases and J 0 bases, leaving 11 bases between the germline ends. Per the germline V gene, CDR1 is MNHEY and CDR2 is SVGAGI. The CDR3 loop is CASSYSIAALNTEAFF. CDR3 nucleotides: TGTGCCAGCAGTTACTCGATCGCAGCCTTGAACACTGAAGCTTTCTTT.

The rearrangement uses TRBV9 and TRBJ2-1, with TRBD2 matching 10 bases. Germline assignment: CDR1 SGDLS and CDR2 YYNGEE. V lost 3 bases and J lost 7; bases outside the gene matches: 7. This CDR3 has 15 amino acids. The CDR3 loop is CASSAGASGSNEQFF. DNA of the CDR3: TGTGCCAGCAGCGCTGGGGCTAGCGGGAGTAATGAGCAGTTCTTC.

The V and J genes are TRBV30 and TRBJ1-1; no reliable D call. V was pared by 0 bases and J by 5 bases, with 13 bases between. This CDR3 has 14 residues. Germline loops: CDR1 GTSNPN, CDR2 SVGIG (reference sequence). CDR3 sequence reads: CAWSVVIPGTEAFF. The CDR3 coding sequence is TGTGCCTGGAGTGTCGTAATCCCGGGGACTGAAGCTTTCTTT.

V usage is TRBV4-1 and J usage is TRBJ1-1; D is ambiguous. The CDR3 is made up of 14 amino acids. Trimming removed 6 bases from V and 6 bases from J, with 17 bases in between. From germline, CDR1 is MGHRA and CDR2 YSYEKL. The CDR3 region is CASRNSGRMAEAFF. The CDR3 DNA sequence: TGCGCCAGCAGGAACAGTGGTCGGATGGCTGAAGCTTTCTTT.

V is TRBV7-9 and J is TRBJ1-4; unclear D gene. The CDR3 covers 15 residues. Looked up from germline, CDR1 is SEHNR and CDR2 is FQNEAQ (reference sequence). Deletions cut 5 bases from V and 5 bases from J, with 15 bases between. In DNA form, the CDR3 reads TGTGCCAGCAGCCCAGCGGAGACGGTGAATGAAAAACTGTTTTTT. Its protein is CASSPAETVNEKLFF. Looking up the rest from reference TRBV7-9 and TRBJ1-4 gives the full variable domain: DTGVSQNPRHKITKRGQNVTFRCDPISEHNRLYWYRQTLGQGPEFLTYFQNEAQLEKSRLLSDRFSAERPKGSFSTLEIQRTEQGDSAMYLCASSPAETVNEKLFFGSGTQLSVL.

The chain combines TRBV21-1 with TRBJ1-1; the table's D gene call, TRBD1, was not cross checked with the DNA. TRBV21-1 is a listed pseudogene. The CDR3 is 15 amino acids. CDR3 coding DNA: TGTGCCAGCACCATGGGACAGGGGAAATACACTGAAGCTTTCTTT. It is translated as CASTMGQGKYTEAFF.

This clone has only one observation. The J gene is TRBJ1-1, the V gene TRBV4-3; 8 bases line up with TRBD1. CDR3 length: 14 amino acids. CDR1 and CDR2 (germline): LGHNA, YSLEER. V dropped 4 bases and J dropped 5; count of bases not matched to a gene: 6. CDR3 in amino acids: CASSRGQGKTEAFF. In nucleotides, the CDR3 is TGCGCCAGCAGCCGAGGACAGGGAAAAACTGAAGCTTTCTTT.

The chain is built from TRBV4-1 and TRBJ2-7; 13 bases fit TRBD2. The CDR3 is made up of 20 amino acids. Germline CDR1 and CDR2: MGHRA and YSYEKL. J lost 0 bases, V lost 4 bases, and 15 bases had no gene match. The CDR3 nucleotides read TGCGCCAGCAGCCTTTATTCTAAACCCCGGACTAGCGGGAGCTCCTACGAGCAGTACTTC. This codes for CASSLYSKPRTSGSSYEQYF.

This chain joins TRBV11-2 and TRBJ2-7; D is perhaps TRBD2 (6 bases). The CDR3 extends over 15 amino acids. Trimming took 3 bases from V and 2 from J, leaving 14 bases between them. Germline values: CDR1 SGHAT, CDR2 FQNNGV. The CDR3 DNA follows: TGTGCCAGCAGCTTCGGTCAAGCGGGCACCTACGAGCAGTACTTC. This codes for CASSFGQAGTYEQYF.

The V gene is TRBV29-1, the J gene TRBJ2-1, with D perhaps being TRBD1 or TRBD2 (7 bases each). CDR1 SQVTM and CDR2 ANQGSEA come from the germline V gene. Trimming left V 5 bases short and J 1 base short, with 12 bases between. The CDR3 runs to 14 residues. The CDR3 spells CSVSGGVSYNEQFF. CDR3 DNA sequence: TGCAGCGTTTCAGGGGGGGTGTCCTACAATGAGCAGTTCTTC.

V usage is TRBV9 and J usage is TRBJ2-3; 8 bases map to TRBD2. J lost 2 bases, V lost 5 bases, and 10 bases had no gene match. The CDR3 is 16 amino acids. Germline CDR1 SGDLS, CDR2 YYNGEE. CDR3 in amino acids: CASSPLGLGVTDTQYF. As DNA, the CDR3 is TGTGCCAGCAGTCCACTGGGACTAGGGGTCACAGATACGCAGTATTTT.

This chain joins TRBV6-1 and TRBJ1-2, with 8 bases aligning to TRBD1. This CDR3 spans 14 amino acids. The germline gives CDR1 MNHNS, CDR2 SASEGT. Unmatched junction bases numbered 1, after V lost 0 bases and J lost 4 bases. The CDR3 sequence is CASSEAGTGYGYTF. CDR3 DNA sequence: TGTGCCAGCAGTGAAGCGGGGACAGGCTATGGCTACACCTTC.